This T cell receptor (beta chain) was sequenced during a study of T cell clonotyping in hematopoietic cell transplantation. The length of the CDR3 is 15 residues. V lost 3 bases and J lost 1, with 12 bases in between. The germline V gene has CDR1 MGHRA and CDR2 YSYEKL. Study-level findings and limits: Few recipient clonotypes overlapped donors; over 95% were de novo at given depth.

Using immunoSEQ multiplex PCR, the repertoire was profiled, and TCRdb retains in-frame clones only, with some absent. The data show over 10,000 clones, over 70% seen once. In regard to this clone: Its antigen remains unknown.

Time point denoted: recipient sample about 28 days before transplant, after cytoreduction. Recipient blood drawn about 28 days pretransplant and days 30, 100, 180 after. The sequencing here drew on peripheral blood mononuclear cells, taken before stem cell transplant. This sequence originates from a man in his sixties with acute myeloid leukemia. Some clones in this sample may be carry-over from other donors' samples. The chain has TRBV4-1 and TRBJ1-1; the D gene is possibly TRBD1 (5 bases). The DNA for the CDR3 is TGCGCCAGCAGCCAGGGACCCCAGGGGAACACTGAAGCTTTCTTT. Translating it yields CASSQGPQGNTEAFF.